Below, 28 T cell receptor beta chains from the same sample are listed, as sequenced in a study of human T cells and chemical hapten exposure. Time point meaning: pre-sensitization, week 0. The treatment: therapeutic diphenylcyclopropenone sensitization with weekly scalp DPC. TCRdb reprocessed the RACE reads with MiXCR, giving one entry per CDR3 protein. The sample holds about 98,000 distinct CDR3 sequences, 10% to 14% seen once. The sequenced sample was whole blood, obtained in connection with sensitization to the hapten diphenylcyclopropenone (DPC). These receptor sequences come from a woman aged 60 to 75 with alopecia areata. Some clones in this sample may be carry-over from other donors' samples.

This clonotype was seen just once. This clone may be a read error of a much larger clone one base away. The V gene is TRBV20-1, the J gene TRBJ2-2; D not resolved. V was trimmed by 5 bases and J by 0 bases, leaving 10 bases between them. This CDR3 is built from 14 residues. Germline V lookup: CDR1 DFQATT, CDR2 SNEGSKA (reference sequence). The DNA for the CDR3 is TGCAGTGCTCGAACCCAGGCGAACACCGGGGAGCTGTTTTTT. As protein: CSARTQANTGELFF.

This clonotype was detected ten times or more. V gene TRBV29-1 combines with J gene TRBJ2-3, with TRBD2 as a possible D gene (5 bases). V gave up 4 bases and J gave up 1 base, with 15 bases separating them. The CDR3 length is 15 residues. Per germline, CDR1 SQVTM and CDR2 ANQGSEA. CDR3 in DNA: TGCAGCGTTGTATTAGGCCCCGGGGGCACAGATACGCAGTATTTT. This sequence encodes CSVVLGPGGTDTQYF.

The rearrangement joins TRBV20-1 to TRBJ1-6; D ambiguous. V shed 0 bases and J shed 5 bases, with 20 bases lying between them. CDR1 and CDR2 from the germline V gene are DFQATT and SNEGSKA (reference sequence). The CDR3 totals 18 residues. The CDR3 is CSARDLRQMARNNSPLHF. The CDR3 DNA is TGCAGTGCTAGAGATCTTCGGCAGATGGCTCGCAATAATTCACCCCTCCACTTT.

This clonotype has at least ten counts. The rearrangement links TRBV7-6 to TRBJ1-5, with D hard to call. CDR3 length: 13 residues. V was cut by 1 base and J by 5 bases, with 6 bases left in between. CDR1 and CDR2 from the germline V gene are SGHVS and FNYEAQ. CDR3 sequence (DNA): TGTGCCAGCAGCTTAGAGTTACATCAGCCCCAGCATTTT. Translation: CASSLELHQPQHF.

CDR3: CASSDGRGYTF. As DNA, the CDR3 is TGTGCCAGCAGTGACGGGAGAGGCTACACCTTC. The chain is built from TRBV6-4 and TRBJ1-2, with D unclear. Germline V gene sequence: CDR1 MRHNA, CDR2 SNTAGT. This CDR3 contains 11 residues. Trimming removed 2 bases at V and 8 bases at J, with 6 bases between.

This clonotype was counted ten times or more. The J gene is TRBJ2-3, the V gene TRBV7-6; the match to TRBD2 covers 8 bases. The V gene's germline CDR1 is SGHVS and CDR2 FNYEAQ. The junction had 16 bases not matched to a gene; V was cut back by 5 bases and J by 0 bases. This CDR3 has 19 amino acids. The CDR3 is CASSPSVLAGGFSTDTQYF. The CDR3 coding sequence is TGTGCCAGCAGCCCCTCCGTGCTAGCGGGTGGATTTAGCACAGATACGCAGTATTTT.

This clonotype was counted ten times or more. The gene calls are TRBV5-1 and TRBJ2-7; D is undetermined. Germline V gene data show CDR1 as SGHRS and CDR2 as YFSETQ. The length of the CDR3 is 15 residues. Trimming took off 4 bases at V and 0 bases at J, with 14 bases between the two ends. In nucleotides, the CDR3 is TGCGCCAGCAGCCTGGTGGGCGGAAGCTCCTACGAGCAGTACTTC. It encodes CASSLVGGSSYEQYF.

The chain employs TRBV7-3 and TRBJ2-3; 8 nucleotides agree with TRBD2. The junction had 2 bases not matched to a gene; V was cut back by 8 bases and J by 1 base. There are 13 residues in the CDR3. Germline V gene data show CDR1 as SGHTA and CDR2 as FQGTGA. The CDR3 coding sequence is TGTGCCAGCGCGCGGGGGGGCACAGATACGCAGTATTTT. This encodes CASARGGTDTQYF.

This clonotype was picked up many times. The chain carries TRBV7-9 and TRBJ2-7; TRBD2 might be the D (7 bases). Looked up from germline, CDR1 is SEHNR and CDR2 is FQNEAQ (reference sequence). The V end lost 4 bases, the J end lost 6 bases, and 19 bases lay between the germline ends. The CDR3 runs to 15 residues. CDR3 loop: CASSSRGGGAGEQYF. The CDR3 DNA is TGTGCCAGCAGCTCCCGCGGGGGCGGGGCCGGCGAGCAGTACTTC.

V usage is TRBV3-1 and J usage is TRBJ2-6, with D tentatively TRBD1 or TRBD2 (5 bases each). CDR3 length equals 14 residues. Deletions cut 8 bases from V and 0 bases from J, with 8 bases between. The germline gives CDR1 LGHDT, CDR2 YNNKEL (reference sequence). CDR3 protein: CASGGSSGANVLTF. DNA of the CDR3: TGTGCCAGCGGGGGTAGCTCTGGGGCCAACGTCCTGACTTTC.

This clonotype was recorded at least ten times. The V call is TRBV5-1, the J call TRBJ2-5; D ambiguous. Trimming removed 4 bases at V and 0 bases at J, with 10 bases between. This CDR3 comprises 14 residues. Germline V CDR1 and CDR2: SGHRS, YFSETQ. The CDR3 DNA reads as TGCGCCAGCAGCCCGTTCGGCAACCAAGAGACCCAGTACTTC. Translated, it gives CASSPFGNQETQYF.

This clonotype was picked up a small number of times. The chain is built from TRBV3-1 and TRBJ1-6; 9 nucleotides line up with TRBD1. The V segment lost 3 bases and the J segment 10 bases; nucleotides outside the gene matches: 10. The germline gives CDR1 LGHDT, CDR2 YNNKEL (reference sequence). This CDR3 region has 16 residues. DNA for the CDR3: TGTGCCAGCAGCCAGATCGCGGGACAGGGTAGCTCACCCCTCCACTTT. This sequence encodes CASSQIAGQGSSPLHF.

This clonotype was seen many times. This chain uses TRBV5-1 with TRBJ2-7, with 9 nucleotides matching TRBD1. V gave up 0 bases and J gave up 7 bases; unmatched junction bases: 8. The CDR3 covers 15 residues. Germline V lookup: CDR1 SGHRS, CDR2 YFSETQ. The CDR3 spells CASSLDGTGFREQYF. The CDR3 coding sequence is TGCGCCAGCAGCTTGGATGGGACAGGGTTTCGGGAGCAGTACTTC.

The table lists this clonotype with many counts. The chain employs TRBV11-2 and TRBJ2-7, with TRBD2 as a possible D gene (5 bases). CDR3 length: 13 residues. Germline assignment: CDR1 SGHAT and CDR2 FQNNGV. Trimming cost V 2 bases and J 5 bases, with 10 bases left between them. This CDR3 reads CASSLQGRDEQYF. CDR3 DNA sequence: TGTGCCAGCAGCTTACAAGGGAGAGACGAGCAGTACTTC.

This clonotype has more than one count but fewer than ten. V and J are TRBV10-2 and TRBJ2-2, with a possible D match to TRBD1 (7 bases). The CDR3 spans 14 residues. The V gene lost 8 bases and the J gene lost 1 base, with 11 bases spanning the gap. Germline V lookup: CDR1 WSHSY, CDR2 SAAADI. The DNA for the CDR3 is TGCGCCAGCTGCAGGGGGGTGAACACCGGGGAGCTGTTTTTT. Protein: CASCRGVNTGELFF.

This clonotype was detected a few times. The chain is built from TRBV7-2 and TRBJ2-1; 14 bases agree with TRBD2. The trim removed 3 bases at V and 7 bases at J, leaving 8 bases unmatched. The germline V gene has CDR1 SGHTA and CDR2 FQGNSA. The CDR3 contains 17 residues. In DNA form, the CDR3 reads TGTGCCAGCAGCTTCTCATTGACTAGCGGGGGGGCGAATGAGCAGTTCTTC. Translating it yields CASSFSLTSGGANEQFF.

This clonotype was counted many times. The V and J genes are TRBV29-1 and TRBJ1-4, with D possibly being TRBD1 (5 bases). Germline V gene data show CDR1 as SQVTM and CDR2 as ANQGSEA. CDR3 length equals 14 residues. The V gene lost 5 bases and the J gene lost 10 bases, with 20 bases spanning the gap. CDR3 coding DNA: TGCAGCGTTCGGCGGGGCGAAGATAGTGGAAAACTGTTTTTT. This sequence encodes CSVRRGEDSGKLFF.

This clonotype was seen repeatedly, ten times or more. V and J are TRBV10-3 and TRBJ2-5; 10 nucleotides match TRBD2. Germline V gene sequence: CDR1 ENHRY, CDR2 SYGVKD. The CDR3 sequence is 16 residues long. J lost 2 bases, V lost 0 bases, and 3 bases had no gene match. CDR3 protein: CAISESASGGQETQYF. In nucleotides, the CDR3 is TGTGCCATCAGTGAGTCGGCTAGCGGGGGACAAGAGACCCAGTACTTC.

This clonotype was counted ten times or more. This rearrangement joins TRBV6-6 to TRBJ1-2; TRBD1 agrees at 7 bases. Trimming took 6 bases from V and 5 from J; bases not matched to a gene: 6. Germline V gene data show CDR1 as MNHNY and CDR2 as SVGAGI (reference sequence). The CDR3 runs to 13 residues. The CDR3 DNA is TGTGCCAGCAGAGGACAGGATGGTTATGGCTACACCTTC. This gives the protein CASRGQDGYGYTF.

This clonotype was detected ten times or more. Germline is not matched at one junction end, which may reflect a read error. The V and J genes are TRBV5-1 and TRBJ1-1; TRBD1 is a possible D gene (6 bases). Germline lookup yields CDR1 SGHRS and CDR2 YFSETQ. CDR3 size: 13 residues. CDR3 DNA: TGTGCCAGCAGCCTACAGGGTGACACTGAAGCTTTCTTT. Translated: CASSLQGDTEAFF. Full variable domain (outside the CDR3, taken from reference TRBV5-1 and TRBJ1-1): KAGVTQTPRYLIKTRGQQVTLSCSPISGHRSVSWYQQTPGQGLQFLFEYFSETQRNKGNFPGRFSGRQFSNSRSEMNVSTLELGDSALYLCASSLQGDTEAFFGQGTRLTVV.

The chain uses TRBV30 and TRBJ1-6; 7 nucleotides align to TRBD1. Germline assignment: CDR1 GTSNPN and CDR2 SVGIG (reference sequence). Trimming cost V 4 bases and J 8 bases; bases outside gene matches: 8. The CDR3 length is 14 residues. The CDR3 coding sequence is TGTGCCTGGACATTGCAGGGGGGAGATTCACCCCTCCACTTT. Amino acids: CAWTLQGGDSPLHF.

This clonotype showed up just a few times. The V and J genes are TRBV27 and TRBJ2-2; 7 bases are shared with TRBD1. Germline-derived CDR1 and CDR2 are MNHEY and SMNVEV (reference sequence). Trimming removed 3 bases from V and 2 bases from J; junction bases left unmatched: 9. The CDR3 length is 17 residues. CDR3 loop: CASSLRRDSVNTGELFF. Written as DNA, the CDR3 is TGTGCCAGCAGTTTGCGTCGGGACAGCGTAAACACCGGGGAGCTGTTTTTT.

This clonotype was seen repeatedly, ten times or more. The V call is TRBV9, the J call TRBJ2-7; no reliable D call. CDR3 size: 15 residues. CDR1 and CDR2 from the germline V gene are SGDLS and YYNGEE. V gave up 0 bases and J gave up 8 bases, with 18 bases separating them. As DNA, the CDR3 is TGTGCCAGCAGCGTAGCTACAACTGGTTCCAGTCAGCAGTACTTC. It specifies CASSVATTGSSQQYF.

The chain joins TRBV14 to TRBJ1-5; no definite D call. The germline V gene encodes CDR1 SGHDN and CDR2 FVKESK. V lost 3 bases, J lost 6 bases, and 9 bases lay in between. The length of the CDR3 is 13 residues. The CDR3 loop is CASSQYSGQPQHF. The CDR3 bases are TGTGCCAGCAGCCAGTATAGTGGTCAGCCCCAGCATTTT. The entire variable domain, with the rest obtained from reference TRBV14 and TRBJ1-5, is as follows: EAGVTQFPSHSVIEKGQTVTLRCDPISGHDNLYWYRRVMGKEIKFLLHFVKESKQDESGMPNNRFLAERTGGTYSTLKVQPAELEDSGVYFCASSQYSGQPQHFGDGTRLSIL.

This clonotype has at least ten counts. The rearrangement links TRBV20-1 to TRBJ1-1; D remains unclear. CDR1 is DFQATT, CDR2 SNEGSKA, per germline (reference sequence). V lost 3 bases and J lost 5, with 13 bases in between. There are 13 residues in the CDR3. Here the CDR3 DNA reads TGCAGTGCTAGCTGGTCACCGGGGACTGAAGCTTTCTTT. This codes for CSASWSPGTEAFF.

The genes are TRBV20-1 and TRBJ2-2; D unresolved. The length of the CDR3 is 14 residues. The germline CDR1 and CDR2 sequences are DFQATT and SNEGSKA (reference sequence). Between the trimmed V and J ends, which lost 5 bases and 7 bases, there was a span of 17 bases. CDR3 loop: CSADERRVNGELFF. CDR3 sequence (DNA): TGCAGTGCTGATGAGCGACGGGTTAACGGGGAGCTGTTTTTT.

This clonotype was detected many times. The rearrangement links TRBV13 to TRBJ1-1, with a possible D match to TRBD1 (5 bases). The germline V gene encodes CDR1 PRHDT and CDR2 FYEKMQ (reference sequence). This CDR3 has 16 residues. V was cut by 5 bases and J by 0 bases, with 16 bases left in between. Written as DNA, the CDR3 is TGTGCCAGCAGCCCCCGGTGGGAGGGGATGAACACTGAAGCTTTCTTT. This sequence encodes CASSPRWEGMNTEAFF.

This clonotype was detected only a few times. This sequence joins TRBV7-2 and TRBJ1-1; 9 bases align to TRBD1. V trimming: 1 base; J trimming: 9 bases; junction bases outside the gene matches: 9. Germline CDR1 is SGHTA and CDR2 is FQGNSA. The CDR3 consists of 15 residues. This chain's CDR3 is CASSLGGAHRGQAFF. The CDR3 nucleotides read TGTGCCAGCAGCTTAGGTGGGGCACACAGGGGGCAAGCTTTCTTT.